The present TCR beta chain was sequenced within a study of cytomegalovirus exposure and HLA in healthy donors. Overall study findings and caveats: High specificity and sensitivity for cytomegalovirus status were reported for the classifier. The listing of 150 to 200 TCR beta chains classed them as cytomegalovirus-associated. Likely technical artifact: a cluster of highly shared sequence variants.

Germline CDR1 is MGHRA and CDR2 is YSYEKL. CDR3 size: 15 residues. The V gene lost 1 base and the J gene lost 0 bases, with 7 bases spanning the gap. Use of 60 Vbeta and 13 Jbeta primers characterized the PCR. TCRdb's copy holds only in-frame clones and misses some; the assay was immunoSEQ multiplex PCR. The table has about 120,000 clones, 65% to 75% seen once; the top ten hold around 4%. This clone was seen a handful of times. Its antigen is not identified. The genes are TRBV4-1 and TRBJ2-1; D remains unclear. The source of this sequence is a man aged 35-49 years in good health and CMV-seropositive. The sequenced sample consisted of PBMCs. The CDR3 DNA sequence: TGCGCCAGCAGCCAAGTAAAGAGCTCCTACAATGAGCAGTTCTTC. Its protein product is CASSQVKSSYNEQFF.